This is a list of T cell receptor beta chains from one sample in a study of T cells expressing NK-cell markers. From its re-call of the 5' RACE reads, TCRdb lists each CDR3 protein once, without DNA. The data include 440,000 or so distinct CDR3 sequences; the top ten clones carry 6% to 8%. Sequenced material: blood T cells: a sorted CD56 or NKG2C T cell subset, CD4+ or CD8+ T cells, or bulk PBMC T cells (not recorded which). The receptors were sampled from a woman aged 18 to 75 in good health. CDR3s include the opening cysteine and the closing phenylalanine or tryptophan. The order of the fields is V gene, J gene, CDR3 protein.

TRBV7-9	TRBJ1-1	CASSLGGGVAFF
TRBV15	TRBJ2-5	CATSRDRGRGETQYF
TRBV15	TRBJ1-1	CATSRERVYTEAFF
TRBV25-1	TRBJ2-7	CASSPRISGFYEQYF
TRBV7-2	TRBJ2-1	CASSSLYNEQFF
TRBV29-1	TRBJ1-2	CSVEETQTANYGYTF
TRBV28	TRBJ2-1	CASSLGTGLNNEQFF
TRBV29-1	TRBJ2-2	CSVVPRNTGELFF
TRBV5-6	TRBJ1-4	CASSWGTGGEKLFF
TRBV5-6	TRBJ1-2	CASSLTIGTGKGYTF
TRBV7-2	TRBJ2-1	CASSPLAGGYNEQFF
TRBV29-1	TRBJ2-1	CSVVKVNYNEQFF
TRBV12-5	TRBJ1-1	CASGLGRETEAFF
TRBV7-2	TRBJ2-3	CASSFSGGITQYF
TRBV9	TRBJ2-1	CASSTTTGGSDNEQFF
TRBV5-5	TRBJ2-3	CASSPATTDTQYF
TRBV12-3/TRBV12-4	TRBJ2-2	CASSSIGHTGELFF
TRBV5-6	TRBJ2-7	CASSLAQGLYEQYF
TRBV20-1	TRBJ2-3	CSARPTSRFTQYF
TRBV4-1	TRBJ2-6	CASSQDPTTVFSGANVLTF
TRBV28	TRBJ2-5	CASSPSTGSGETQYF
TRBV9	TRBJ1-6	CASSAGTYNSPLHF
TRBV13	TRBJ2-3	CASTEAGGRDTQYF
TRBV29-1	TRBJ2-3	CSVCGLSTDTQYF
TRBV4-2	TRBJ2-7	CASSFGQGSTYEQYF
TRBV15	TRBJ1-3	CATSRVRGAGGNTIYF
TRBV7-9	TRBJ2-5	CASSSRDGRPQETQYF
TRBV18	TRBJ2-1	CASSPHQPGGGTYNEQFF
TRBV5-1	TRBJ1-1	CASSWTTGNTEAFF
TRBV3-1	TRBJ2-5	CASSQDPRGVETQYF
TRBV5-1	TRBJ2-3	CASHVQPSTDTQYF
TRBV5-1	TRBJ1-1	CASSFLAGKENTEAFF
TRBV12-3/TRBV12-4	TRBJ2-1	CASSNPRWTSEQFF
TRBV24-1	TRBJ1-5	CATSALDNQPQHF
TRBV20-1	TRBJ2-7	CSARERDYSYEQYF
TRBV19	TRBJ1-1	CASKAGKNTEAFF
TRBV9	TRBJ1-3	CASSVGNTIYF
TRBV20-1	TRBJ2-4	CSARDGGGRNIQYF
TRBV20-1	TRBJ2-7	CSAREGALGAYEQYF
TRBV20-1	TRBJ1-1	CSATGPRPGTMNTEAFF
TRBV11-2	TRBJ2-3	CASSPRGERGDRTDTQYF
TRBV12-3/TRBV12-4	TRBJ1-1	CASSLGSTEAFF
TRBV5-1	TRBJ2-2	CASSLVAGGRTGELFF
TRBV18	TRBJ1-2	CASSTGLSRYGYTF
TRBV28	TRBJ1-2	CASSLFRADRLNYGYTF
TRBV6-2/TRBV6-3	TRBJ2-3	CASSPGLAESTDTQYF
TRBV11-2	TRBJ2-7	CASSLGQVGTYEQYF
TRBV20-1	TRBJ2-3	CSALSRADTQYF
TRBV12-3/TRBV12-4	TRBJ2-2	CASSFGGRAFGELFF
TRBV15	TRBJ1-4	CATSRDRETANEKLFF
TRBV6-1	TRBJ1-2	CASTPRATNYGYTF
TRBV27	TRBJ1-1	CASSLSGQGLYTEAFF
TRBV28	TRBJ2-1	CASSPSGRINEQFF
TRBV9	TRBJ2-5	CASSGDPGSETQYF
TRBV29-1	TRBJ2-6	CSVERGTVANVLTF